This T cell receptor beta chain was recovered during a study of blood T cell repertoires in COVID-19. Everyone who took part was roughly 18 to 90 years old, and they came from 24 US areas. Trimming removed 4 bases from V and 4 bases from J, with 8 bases in between. From germline, CDR1 is SGDLS and CDR2 YYNGEE. CDR3 length: 12 amino acids. As processed by the authors: Amplification with reference gene primers provided the estimates of nucleated cell counts. The protocol was immunoSEQ multiplex PCR, while the TCRdb copy is restricted to in-frame clones and leaves out a portion. V and J calls and clone size come straight from that table; D and trimming were deduced from the DNA. The data show approximately 180,000 clones, with roughly 80% seen just once and 4% to 6.5% held by the top ten.

The sample taken for sequencing was PBMCs or T cells enriched from blood (not recorded which). V is TRBV9 and J is TRBJ1-2; D gene uncertain. The receptor comes from a woman aged 60-70 years with acute COVID-19. The CDR3 reads CASSPPVYGYTF. CDR3 DNA: TGTGCCAGCAGCCCACCAGTCTATGGCTACACCTTC.